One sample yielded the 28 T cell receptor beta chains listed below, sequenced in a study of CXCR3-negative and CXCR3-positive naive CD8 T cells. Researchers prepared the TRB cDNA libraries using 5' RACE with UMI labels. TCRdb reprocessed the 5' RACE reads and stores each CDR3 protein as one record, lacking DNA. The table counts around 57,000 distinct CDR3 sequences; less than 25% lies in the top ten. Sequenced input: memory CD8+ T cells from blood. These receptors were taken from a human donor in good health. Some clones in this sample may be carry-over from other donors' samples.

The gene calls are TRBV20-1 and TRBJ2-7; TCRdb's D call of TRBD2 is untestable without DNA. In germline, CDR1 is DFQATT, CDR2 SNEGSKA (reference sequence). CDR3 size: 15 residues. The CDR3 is CSARALAGDLYEQYF.

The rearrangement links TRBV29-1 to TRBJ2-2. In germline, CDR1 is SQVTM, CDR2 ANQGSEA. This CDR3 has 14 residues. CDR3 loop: CSALGSGNTGELFF.

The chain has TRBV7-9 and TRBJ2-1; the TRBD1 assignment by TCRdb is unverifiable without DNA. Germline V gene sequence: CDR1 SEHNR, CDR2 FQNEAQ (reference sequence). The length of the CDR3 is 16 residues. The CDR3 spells CASSSGQGSSYNEQFF.

CDR3 region: CASSVEVAANTGELFF. This chain uses TRBV9 with TRBJ2-2; absent DNA, TCRdb's TRBD2 call cannot be checked. This CDR3 comprises 16 residues. Germline values: CDR1 SGDLS, CDR2 YYNGEE.

The CDR3: CASSQEKSGGPYEQFF. This chain joins TRBV14 and TRBJ2-1; TCRdb's D call, TRBD2, is unchecked because there is no DNA. CDR3 length: 16 residues. Germline V gene data show CDR1 as SGHDN and CDR2 as FVKESK.

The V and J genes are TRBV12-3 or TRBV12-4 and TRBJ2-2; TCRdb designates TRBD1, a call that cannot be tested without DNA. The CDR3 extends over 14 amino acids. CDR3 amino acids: CASSGGAPTGGLFF.

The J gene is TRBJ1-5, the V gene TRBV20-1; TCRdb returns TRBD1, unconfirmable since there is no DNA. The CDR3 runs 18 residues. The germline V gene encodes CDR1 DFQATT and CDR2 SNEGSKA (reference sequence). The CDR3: CSAREGGQGGYSNQPQHF.

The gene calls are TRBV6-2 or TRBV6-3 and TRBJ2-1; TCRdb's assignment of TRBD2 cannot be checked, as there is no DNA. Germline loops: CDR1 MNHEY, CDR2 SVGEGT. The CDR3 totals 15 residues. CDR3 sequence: CASNPGMAGANEQFF.

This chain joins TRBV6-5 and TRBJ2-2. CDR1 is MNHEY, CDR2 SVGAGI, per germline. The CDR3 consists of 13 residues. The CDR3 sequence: CASSYFRSGELFF.

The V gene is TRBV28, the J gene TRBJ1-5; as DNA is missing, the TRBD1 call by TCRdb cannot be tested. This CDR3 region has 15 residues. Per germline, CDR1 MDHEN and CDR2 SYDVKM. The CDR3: CASRHRAYSNQPQHF.

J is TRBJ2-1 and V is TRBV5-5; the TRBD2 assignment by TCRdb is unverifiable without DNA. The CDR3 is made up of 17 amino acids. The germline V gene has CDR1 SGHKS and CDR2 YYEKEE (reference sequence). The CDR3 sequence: CASSLVASGRDGDEQFF.

CDR3: CASSVGSRADTQYF. The genes are TRBV9 and TRBJ2-3. This CDR3 has 14 amino acids. Per germline, CDR1 SGDLS and CDR2 YYNGEE.

CDR3 amino acids: CAWDAGTNNEQFF. This sequence joins TRBV30 and TRBJ2-1; no DNA is available, so the TRBD2 call from TCRdb remains unchecked. CDR1 is GTSNPN, CDR2 SVGIG, per germline (reference sequence). This CDR3 region has 13 residues.

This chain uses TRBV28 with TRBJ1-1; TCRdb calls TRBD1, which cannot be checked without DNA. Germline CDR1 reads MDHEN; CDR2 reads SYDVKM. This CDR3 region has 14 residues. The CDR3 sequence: CASRVDASWAEAFF.

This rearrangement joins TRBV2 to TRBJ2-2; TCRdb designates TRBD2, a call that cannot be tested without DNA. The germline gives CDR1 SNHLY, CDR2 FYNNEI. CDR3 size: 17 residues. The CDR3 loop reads CASRGRLAGNGAGELFF.

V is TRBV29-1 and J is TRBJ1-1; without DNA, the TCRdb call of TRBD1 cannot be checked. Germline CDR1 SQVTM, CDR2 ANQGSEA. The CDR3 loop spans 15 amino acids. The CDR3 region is CSVEDLGHGHTEAFF.

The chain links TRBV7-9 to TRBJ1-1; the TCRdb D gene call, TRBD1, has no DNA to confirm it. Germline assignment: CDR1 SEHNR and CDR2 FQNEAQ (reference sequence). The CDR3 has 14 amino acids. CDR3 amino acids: CASSSGAMNTEAFF.

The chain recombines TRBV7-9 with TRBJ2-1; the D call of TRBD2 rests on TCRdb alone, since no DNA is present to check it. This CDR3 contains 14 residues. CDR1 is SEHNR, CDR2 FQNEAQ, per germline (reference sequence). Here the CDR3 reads CASSSPPRMDEQFF.

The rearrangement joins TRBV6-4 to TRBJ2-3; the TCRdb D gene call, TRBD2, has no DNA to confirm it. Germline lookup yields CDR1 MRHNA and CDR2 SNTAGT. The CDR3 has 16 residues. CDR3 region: CASSDSAGGSTDTQYF.

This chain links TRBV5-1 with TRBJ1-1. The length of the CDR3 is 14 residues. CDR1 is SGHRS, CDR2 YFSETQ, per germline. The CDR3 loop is CASRPLPMNTEAFF.

CDR3 in amino acids: CASSLAGGGFETQYF. This sequence joins TRBV6-5 and TRBJ2-5; with no DNA, the TCRdb D assignment of TRBD1 cannot be verified. The V gene's germline CDR1 is MNHEY and CDR2 SVGAGI. The CDR3 runs to 15 residues.

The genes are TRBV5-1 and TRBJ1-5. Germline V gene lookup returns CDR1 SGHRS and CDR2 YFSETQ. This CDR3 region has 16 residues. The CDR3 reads CASSLGPRLEDQPQHF. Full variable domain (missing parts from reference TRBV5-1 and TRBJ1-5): KAGVTQTPRYLIKTRGQQVTLSCSPISGHRSVSWYQQTPGQGLQFLFEYFSETQRNKGNFPGRFSGRQFSNSRSEMNVSTLELGDSALYLCASSLGPRLEDQPQHFGDGTRLSIL.

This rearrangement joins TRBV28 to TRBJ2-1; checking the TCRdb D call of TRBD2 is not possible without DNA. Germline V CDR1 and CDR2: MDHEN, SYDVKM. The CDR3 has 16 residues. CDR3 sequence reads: CASRPREGLNYNEQFF. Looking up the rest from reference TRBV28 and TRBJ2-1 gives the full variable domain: DVKVTQSSRYLVKRTGEKVFLECVQDMDHENMFWYRQDPGLGLRLIYFSYDVKMKEKGDIPEGYSVSREKKERFSLILESASTNQTSMYLCASRPREGLNYNEQFFGPGTRLTVL.

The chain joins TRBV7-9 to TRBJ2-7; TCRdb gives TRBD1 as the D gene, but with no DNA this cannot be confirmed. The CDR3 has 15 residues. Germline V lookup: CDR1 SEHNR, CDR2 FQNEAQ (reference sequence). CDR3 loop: CASSSTGGSAYEQYF.

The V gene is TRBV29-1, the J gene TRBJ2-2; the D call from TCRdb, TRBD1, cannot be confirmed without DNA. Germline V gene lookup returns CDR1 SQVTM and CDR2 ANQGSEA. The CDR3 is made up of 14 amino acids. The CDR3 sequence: CSVAGTAYTGELFF.

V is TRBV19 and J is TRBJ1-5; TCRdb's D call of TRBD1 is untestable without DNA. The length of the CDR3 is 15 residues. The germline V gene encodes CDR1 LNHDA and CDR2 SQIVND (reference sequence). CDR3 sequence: CASTTGVYGNQPQHF.

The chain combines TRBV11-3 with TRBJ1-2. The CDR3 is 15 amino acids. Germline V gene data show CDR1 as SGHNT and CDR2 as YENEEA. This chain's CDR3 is CASSPYPGTLEGYTF.

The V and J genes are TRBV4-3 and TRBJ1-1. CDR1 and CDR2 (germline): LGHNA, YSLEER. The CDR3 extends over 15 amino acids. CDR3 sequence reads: CASSQDYGLGTEAFF.